This TCR beta chain was found in a study of blood T cell repertoires in COVID-19 (dated by TCRdb to 2018 to 2020). Background for the entire study: Samples covering the acute and convalescent phases of COVID-19 were provided by collaborators in the United States, Italy and Spain. The material from the prospective study consisted of cDNA or gDNA derived from T cells, B-cell-depleted T cells, or PBMCs. Subjects who had been exposed to COVID-19, were actively infected with it, or had recovered from it provided the deeply sampled blood TCRbeta repertoires that made up the dataset. The repertoires were made available in a free public database intended to serve as a resource for research on the immune response to SARS-CoV-2. The samples were drawn from two sources: the first 160 participants of the ongoing ImmuneRACE study, and fewer than 1,500 subjects contributed by 6 global collaborators. Nearly every sample came with metadata listing a de-identified subject ID, COVID-19 status, age in years and sex. Where available, HLA class I and class II types were taken from metadata supplied by the sample provider and were not determined by assay-based typing.

On the study overall, not on this receptor specifically: Clinical and demographic metadata were provided uncurated, with the amount varying by source and participant.

TCRbeta CDR3 regions were amplified from genomic DNA by means of the immunoSEQ Assay, a bias-controlled multiplex PCR. The published analysis was carried out like this. Within the assay, amplification of reference gene primers was used to estimate how many nucleated cells each sample contained. Sequence reads were collapsed and filtered to measure the absolute abundance of every unique TCRbeta CDR3 rearrangement. For each sample, productive Simpson clonality was calculated as the square root of Simpson's diversity index across productive rearrangements. TCRdb took over this immuneACCESS table, retaining in-frame rearrangements with V and J assigned. Such tables are incomplete; in checked studies, under half of the missing clones stem from an unresolved V gene, and the remainder is unexplained. V, J and clone size are those of that table, while D and trimming were read from the DNA. The sample records some 270,000 clones, more than 75% of which are singletons. The top ten clones comprise roughly 8.5% of the sample.

Collaborating institutions collected whole blood in K2EDTA tubes following their own protocols. For TCRbeta analysis, collaborators shipped samples as frozen whole blood, isolated PBMCs, or DNA extracted from either of those sample types. V has 4 bases trimmed and J has 5 bases trimmed; junction bases matching no gene number 13. From the cysteine through the phenylalanine, the CDR3 covers 17 amino acids. CDR3 DNA only is kept here, 51 bases in frame from base 1. CDR1 and CDR2 were assigned from the germline V gene (reference sequence) as LGHDT and YNNKEL. For this clone: Which antigen it targets is not known. Per-base qualities were not stored, and no clone one base away is much larger.

The rearrangement combines TRBV3-1 (or the pseudogene TRBV3-2) with TRBJ2-5; TRBD1 matches 10 bases in the middle. This sequence originates from a man between 40 and 49 years old with active or convalescent COVID-19. The sequencing sample was made of peripheral blood. The DNA sequence is given as TGTGCCAGCAGCCCCTACCCCGACAGGGGGCCGGGGGAGACCCAGTACTTC. This translates into CASSPYPDRGPGETQYF.